This T cell receptor beta chain was sequenced for a study of cytomegalovirus exposure and HLA in healthy donors. Study-wide background: Previous work identified 90 million to 130 million unique TCR beta sequences from around 180 million T cells.

Study-wide results and caveats: Only CMV serostatus was available as immune exposure information. Association of a missense DCLRE1C variant with TCR beta V- and J-gene trimming was reported in a later analysis.

Germline loops: CDR1 SGHDN, CDR2 FVKESK. This CDR3 spans 15 amino acids. V was shortened by 7 bases and J by 5 bases, with 20 bases between the two germline ends. Worth noting for this clone: Its antigen remains unidentified.

PCR amplification relied on 60 Vbeta primers (plus 13 Jbeta primers). Under the authors' procedure: In a later analysis, the count reached some 88 million unique TCR beta chains, with about 11 million shared. Produced via immunoSEQ multiplex PCR; TCRdb's table is partial and in-frame only. V, J and clone size are taken as reported in that table, and D and trimming were inferred from the DNA itself. The record lists around 150,000 clones, of which the ten most abundant hold 2% to 3%. The receptor was isolated from a man between 40 and 49 years old in good health and CMV-seronegative. Sequenced input: PBMCs. This chain links TRBV14 with TRBJ1-1; unclear D gene. The CDR3 bases are TGTGCCAGCACCACCTGTGAAAAGGAGTGGACTGAAGCTTTCTTT. This codes for CASTTCEKEWTEAFF.